This note documents a single T cell receptor beta chain sequence. Study members were between roughly 18 and 90 years old and lived in 20 to 25 US regions. Cohort allocation depended upon clinical history that participants reported. This sample was taken from a study of blood T cell repertoires in COVID-19. In the study overall: Donors in the United States, Italy and Spain gave samples during acute or convalescent COVID-19. The analysed material was cDNA or gDNA that came from T cells, B-cell-depleted T cells, or PBMCs.

The protocol was immunoSEQ multiplex PCR, while the TCRdb copy is restricted to in-frame clones and leaves out a portion. The data hold 180,000 or so clones, with approximately 82% observed a single time. CDR1 is SEHNR and CDR2 is FQNEAQ in the germline V gene (reference sequence). The CDR3 spans 18 residues. V was pared by 2 bases and J by 0 bases, with 17 bases between. This receptor was taken from a woman between 45 and 65 years old in a cohort exposed to, infected with or recovered from COVID-19 (not recorded which). The V call is TRBV7-9, the J call TRBJ1-3; D call uncertain. The specimen was PBMCs or T cells enriched from blood (not recorded which). CDR3 amino acids: CASSLMESGFYSGNTIYF. The CDR3 DNA reads TGTGCCAGCAGCTTAATGGAGTCTGGGTTCTACTCTGGAAACACCATATATTTT.